This TCR beta chain originates from a study of blood T cell repertoires in COVID-19. Study background: Specimens from acute and convalescent COVID-19 originated in the United States, Italy and Spain. T cells, B-cell-depleted T cells, or PBMCs supplied cDNA or gDNA.

As originally analysed: The assay estimated nucleated cells by amplifying reference gene primers. Sequenced by immunoSEQ multiplex PCR; TCRdb stores in-frame clones only, minus some. The V and J calls and clone size come from that table; D and trimming were worked out from the DNA. This table holds about 200,000 clones, 85% to 90% found once. Germline V gene data show CDR1 as SGDLS and CDR2 as YYNGEE. Germline trimming cut 0 bases from V and 0 bases from J; bases unmatched to any gene: 1. CDR3 size: 15 residues. This clone occurred a few times. Sample: peripheral blood. The source of this sequence is a man between 60 and 75 years old with acute or convalescent COVID-19. V gene TRBV9 combines with J gene TRBJ2-7; 9 nucleotides agree with TRBD2. The CDR3 is CASSVASGASYEQYF. CDR3 coding DNA: TGTGCCAGCAGCGTAGCTAGCGGGGCCTCCTACGAGCAGTACTTC.